This passage covers 3 T cell receptor beta chains from one sample sequenced in a study of beta chain features in type 1 diabetes. The authors reverse transcribed all of the isolated RNA, so sequencing captured expressed TCRB transcripts. Data came from immunoSEQ multiplex PCR; TCRdb stores just in-frame clones and leaves some out. Among 300,000 to 400,000 clones, 10% to 15% were seen once, and the ten largest hold approximately 0.015%. The sample consisted of naive CD4+ T cells from blood. The receptor source for this set is a young man in good health.

This sequence joins TRBV29-1 and TRBJ2-5, with 8 bases identical to TRBD1. Unmatched junction bases numbered 6, after V lost 3 bases and J lost 0 bases. This CDR3 is built from 15 residues. Per germline, CDR1 SQVTM and CDR2 ANQGSEA. The CDR3: CSVERGDRYQETQYF. The CDR3 DNA is TGCAGCGTTGAGAGGGGGGACAGGTACCAAGAGACCCAGTACTTC. The full variable domain, rest sourced from reference TRBV29-1 and TRBJ2-5, is SAVISQKPSRDICQRGTSLTIQCQVDSQVTMMFWYRQQPGQSLTLIATANQGSEATYESGFVIDKFPISRPNLTFSTLTVSNMSPEDSSIYLCSVERGDRYQETQYFGPGTRLLVL.

This clone has more than one count but fewer than ten. The gene calls are TRBV28 and TRBJ1-6; D uncertain. The V and J ends lost 10 bases and 9 bases respectively, with 16 bases between them. This CDR3 comprises 13 residues. From germline, CDR1 is MDHEN and CDR2 SYDVKM. In DNA form, the CDR3 reads TGTGCCACCCTGGGCCCCTCCCGTTCACCCCTCCACTTT. Protein product: CATLGPSRSPLHF. Using reference TRBV28 and TRBJ1-6 for the parts outside the CDR3, the full variable domain is DVKVTQSSRYLVKRTGEKVFLECVQDMDHENMFWYRQDPGLGLRLIYFSYDVKMKEKGDIPEGYSVSREKKERFSLILESASTNQTSMYLCATLGPSRSPLHFGNGTRLTVT.

This chain joins TRBV10-3 and TRBJ2-7; 10 bases agree with TRBD1. The CDR3 length is 13 residues. J was trimmed by 6 bases and V by 7 bases; bases with no gene match: 6. Germline V CDR1 and CDR2: ENHRY, SYGVKD. DNA of the CDR3: TGTGCCATCAAGGACAGGGGGAGGGCCGAGCAGTACTTC. This codes for CAIKDRGRAEQYF.